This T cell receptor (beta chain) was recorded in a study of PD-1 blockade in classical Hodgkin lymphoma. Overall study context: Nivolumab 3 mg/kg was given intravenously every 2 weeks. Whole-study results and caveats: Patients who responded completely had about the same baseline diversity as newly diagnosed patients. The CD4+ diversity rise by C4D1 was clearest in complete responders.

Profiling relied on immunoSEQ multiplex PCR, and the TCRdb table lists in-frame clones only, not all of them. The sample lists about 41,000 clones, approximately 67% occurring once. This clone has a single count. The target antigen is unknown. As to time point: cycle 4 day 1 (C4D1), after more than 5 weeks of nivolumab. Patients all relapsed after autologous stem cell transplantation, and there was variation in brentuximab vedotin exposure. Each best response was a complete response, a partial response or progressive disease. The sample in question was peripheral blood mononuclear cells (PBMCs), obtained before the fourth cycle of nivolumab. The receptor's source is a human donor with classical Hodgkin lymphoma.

CDR3 residues: CASSITRLTDTQYF. CDR3 bases: TGTGCCAGTAGTATAACACGTCTCACAGATACGCAGTATTTT. The chain employs TRBV19 and TRBJ2-3; no firm D call. Looked up from germline, CDR1 is LNHDA and CDR2 is SQIVND (reference sequence). Deletions cut 2 bases from V and 2 bases from J, with 8 bases between. The CDR3 spans 14 residues.